One sample yielded the 32 T cell receptor beta chains listed below, sequenced in a study of blood T cell repertoires in COVID-19. The table came from immunoSEQ multiplex PCR; TCRdb's copy has only in-frame clones and leaves some out. The sample lists around 94,000 clones, about 90% seen once, with around 4% in the top ten. The sequenced sample consisted of peripheral blood. These receptors all stem from a man aged 18 to 30 with acute or convalescent COVID-19.

Concerning this clone itself: Other DNA sequences of this sample code for an identical CDR3. The chain is built from TRBV7-9 and TRBJ1-1; D remains ambiguous. Germline CDR1 reads SEHNR; CDR2 reads FQNEAQ (reference sequence). V lost 5 bases to trimming and J lost 2 bases, with 9 bases between them. This CDR3 has 13 residues. CDR3 in amino acids: CASSLQVNTEAFF. CDR3 in DNA: TGTGCCAGCAGCCTGCAGGTCAACACTGAAGCTTTCTTT.

The V and J genes are TRBV6-1 and TRBJ2-7; the match to TRBD2 covers 9 bases. This CDR3 comprises 14 residues. The germline CDR1 and CDR2 sequences are MNHNS and SASEGT. J gave up 3 bases and V 4 bases, and 4 bases lay outside the gene matches. CDR3 coding DNA: TGTGCCAGCAGTGTAGCGGGAGCGGACTACGAGCAGTACTTC. It yields the protein CASSVAGADYEQYF.

This sequence joins TRBV7-2 and TRBJ2-7; possible D gene TRBD1, 6 bases. With 4 bases removed from V and 7 bases from J, the gap between germline ends came to 17 bases. CDR1 is SGHTA and CDR2 is FQGNSA in the germline V gene. The CDR3 covers 14 residues. Written as DNA, the CDR3 is TGTGCCAGCAGCTCGGGACACCTCATAGGAGAGCAGTACTTC. Amino acids: CASSSGHLIGEQYF.

The J gene is TRBJ2-7, the V gene TRBV5-6; D is uncertain. This CDR3 spans 14 amino acids. V was pared by 0 bases and J by 7 bases, with 14 bases between. CDR1 is SGHDT, CDR2 YYEEEE, per germline. The CDR3 is CASSLAAAGREQYF. CDR3 bases: TGTGCCAGCAGCTTGGCGGCAGCAGGTCGGGAGCAGTACTTC.

This clone was counted once. The V call is TRBV7-8, the J call TRBJ2-1; possible D gene TRBD2, 5 bases. The germline gives CDR1 SGHVS, CDR2 FQNEAQ. Trimming stripped 1 base from V and 4 bases from J, with 17 bases between. This CDR3 has 17 amino acids. The chain's CDR3 is CASSLGPGVRLYNEQFF. DNA for the CDR3: TGTGCCAGCAGCTTAGGCCCCGGGGTTAGGTTATACAATGAGCAGTTCTTC.

V is TRBV6-5 and J is TRBJ2-5; 10 nucleotides agree with TRBD2. V shed 5 bases, J shed 3 bases, and the junction held 6 bases outside the gene matches. CDR1 is MNHEY, CDR2 SVGAGI, per germline. This CDR3 has 15 residues. CDR3 coding DNA: TGTGCCAGCAGTCCCAATAGCGGGGGGAAAGAGACCCAGTACTTC. Translation: CASSPNSGGKETQYF.

CDR3 in amino acids: CASSRDGTRIYEQYF. In DNA form, the CDR3 reads TGTGCCAGCTCCCGGGACGGGACTAGGATCTACGAGCAGTACTTC. The rearrangement links TRBV18 to TRBJ2-7; 8 bases fit TRBD2. Germline assignment: CDR1 KGHSH and CDR2 LQKENI. Trimming at V came to 6 bases and at J to 3 bases, leaving 10 bases not matched to a gene. This CDR3 is 15 amino acids long.

This clone was detected only once. The chain carries TRBV6-5 and TRBJ1-1; D remains unclear. The V gene's germline CDR1 is MNHEY and CDR2 SVGAGI. V was clipped by 5 bases and J by 5 bases, with 15 bases between them. This CDR3 is built from 14 residues. The CDR3 loop is CASSPAVGQTEAFF. Here the CDR3 DNA reads TGTGCCAGCAGTCCAGCGGTAGGGCAAACTGAAGCTTTCTTT.

The chain links TRBV30 to TRBJ1-4; 7 bases are a match to TRBD1. Trimming cost V 4 bases and J 1 base; bases outside gene matches: 3. This CDR3 region has 14 residues. Germline V CDR1 and CDR2: GTSNPN, SVGIG (reference sequence). CDR3 nucleotide sequence: TGTGCCTGGAAAAGACAGGGAACTAATGAAAAACTGTTTTTT. Translation gives CAWKRQGTNEKLFF.

The chain carries TRBV3-1 (or the pseudogene TRBV3-2) and TRBJ1-2; TRBD1 matches at 7 bases. The V segment lost 3 bases and the J segment 8 bases; nucleotides outside the gene matches: 6. Germline-derived CDR1 and CDR2 are LGHDT and YNNKEL (reference sequence). The CDR3 has 13 residues. The CDR3 sequence is CASSQAGQRGYTF. CDR3 nucleotides: TGTGCCAGCAGCCAGGCGGGACAGAGGGGCTACACCTTC.

This chain joins TRBV25-1 and TRBJ1-6, with D possibly TRBD1 on 6 matching bases. This CDR3 has 14 amino acids. Trimming left V 8 bases short and J 5 bases short, with 13 bases between. Germline CDR1 MGHDK, CDR2 SYGVNS. The CDR3 nucleotides are TGTGCCAGCCGCTGGACAGCCGATAATTCACCCCTCCACTTT. It codes for CASRWTADNSPLHF. Full variable domain (missing parts from reference TRBV25-1 and TRBJ1-6): EADIYQTPRYLVIGTGKKITLECSQTMGHDKMYWYQQDPGMELHLIHYSYGVNSTEKGDLSSESTVSRIRTEHFPLTLESARPSHTSQYLCASRWTADNSPLHFGNGTRLTVT.

The chain recombines TRBV5-1 with TRBJ2-7, with D possibly matching TRBD2 (7 bases). V dropped 0 bases and J dropped 2 bases, with 12 bases sitting between them. The CDR3 contains 15 residues. Germline V gene lookup returns CDR1 SGHRS and CDR2 YFSETQ. The CDR3 here is CASSLEGGAPYEQYF. The CDR3 DNA follows: TGCGCCAGCAGCTTGGAAGGGGGGGCTCCCTACGAGCAGTACTTC.

The rearrangement joins TRBV27 to TRBJ1-1; D not resolved. Trimming cost V 5 bases and J 2 bases, with 12 bases left between them. The V gene's germline CDR1 is MNHEY and CDR2 SMNVEV (reference sequence). This CDR3 region has 14 residues. The CDR3 here is CASSLSRLNTEAFF. In DNA form, the CDR3 reads TGTGCCAGCAGTCTCAGCAGACTCAACACTGAAGCTTTCTTT.

In DNA form, the CDR3 reads TGTGCCAGCAGCTTAGCGGGCCCAACGTATGGCTACACCTTC. This sequence encodes CASSLAGPTYGYTF. This rearrangement joins TRBV7-2 to TRBJ1-2; no firm D call. Germline CDR1 is SGHTA and CDR2 is FQGNSA. V lost 0 bases, J lost 5 bases, and 10 bases lay in between. The CDR3 loop spans 14 amino acids.

V and J are TRBV5-8 and TRBJ2-5; 15 bases are shared with TRBD2. Germline CDR1 is SGHTS and CDR2 is YDEGEE. V was pared by 0 bases and J by 4 bases, with 4 bases of the junction left unmatched. The length of the CDR3 is 17 residues. The CDR3 region has the DNA TGTGCCAGCAGCTTGGAGGGACTAGCGGGAGGAGGAGAGACCCAGTACTTC. Translation: CASSLEGLAGGGETQYF. Complete variable domain (other parts from reference TRBV5-8 and TRBJ2-5): EAGVTQSPTHLIKTRGQQATLRCSPISGHTSVYWYQQALGLGLQFLLWYDEGEERNRGNFPPRFSGRQFPNYSSELNVNALELEDSALYLCASSLEGLAGGGETQYFGPGTRLLVL.

This clone appeared once. The V and J genes are TRBV10-3 and TRBJ2-3; D perhaps matches TRBD2 (6 bases). V was pared by 3 bases and J by 4 bases, with 14 bases between. The CDR3 contains 15 residues. The germline gives CDR1 ENHRY, CDR2 SYGVKD. CDR3 residues: CAISDRREAPDTQYF. CDR3 bases: TGTGCCATCAGTGATCGCAGGGAGGCCCCAGATACGCAGTATTTT.

The chain employs TRBV13 and TRBJ2-7; 10 bases are a match to TRBD2. J was trimmed by 4 bases and V by 5 bases; bases with no gene match: 5. Germline V gene lookup returns CDR1 PRHDT and CDR2 FYEKMQ (reference sequence). CDR3 length equals 14 residues. The CDR3 reads CASSPSGRQYEQYF. CDR3 coding DNA: TGTGCCAGCAGCCCTAGCGGGAGACAGTACGAGCAGTACTTC.

This chain uses TRBV7-8 with TRBJ1-1, with 7 nucleotides matching TRBD1. V trimming: 4 bases; J trimming: 1 base; junction bases outside the gene matches: 9. Germline V gene sequence: CDR1 SGHVS, CDR2 FQNEAQ. This CDR3 has 16 residues. CDR3 region: CASSSLRGGENTEAFF. DNA of the CDR3: TGTGCCAGCAGCTCATTACGAGGGGGCGAGAACACTGAAGCTTTCTTT.

The chain carries TRBV2 and TRBJ2-5; possible D gene TRBD2, 6 bases. The V gene lost 2 bases and the J gene lost 1 base, with 8 bases spanning the gap. CDR1 and CDR2 (germline): SNHLY, FYNNEI. The CDR3 runs 14 residues. CDR3 region: CASSELGGQETQYF. The CDR3 DNA reads TGTGCCAGCAGTGAACTGGGGGGCCAAGAGACCCAGTACTTC.

The chain carries TRBV6-5 and TRBJ1-5; D is unresolved. Germline lookup yields CDR1 MNHEY and CDR2 SVGAGI. The germline V and J ends were trimmed by 4 bases and 0 bases, with 4 bases remaining between them. The CDR3 is made up of 13 amino acids. The CDR3 sequence: CASSSNSNQPQHF. CDR3 sequence (DNA): TGTGCCAGCAGTTCAAATAGCAATCAGCCCCAGCATTTT.

The chain recombines TRBV3-1 (or the pseudogene TRBV3-2) with TRBJ1-2; D not certain. This CDR3 comprises 14 residues. Trimming removed 2 bases at V and 2 bases at J, with 9 bases between. Germline assignment: CDR1 LGHDT and CDR2 YNNKEL (reference sequence). The CDR3 DNA sequence: TGTGCCAGCAGCCAAATGGCGGAGAACTATGGCTACACCTTC. It specifies CASSQMAENYGYTF.

The chain couples TRBV5-1 to TRBJ1-6; unclear D gene. Trimming stripped 0 bases from V and 7 bases from J, with 17 bases between. This CDR3 contains 17 residues. From germline, CDR1 is SGHRS and CDR2 YFSETQ. CDR3 sequence: CASSLGSAGWLNSPLHF. The DNA for the CDR3 is TGCGCCAGCAGCTTGGGTAGTGCGGGGTGGTTGAATTCACCCCTCCACTTT. The full variable domain, rest sourced from reference TRBV5-1 and TRBJ1-6, is KAGVTQTPRYLIKTRGQQVTLSCSPISGHRSVSWYQQTPGQGLQFLFEYFSETQRNKGNFPGRFSGRQFSNSRSEMNVSTLELGDSALYLCASSLGSAGWLNSPLHFGNGTRLTVT.

With regard to this clone: The same CDR3 can be traced to other DNA sequences in this sample. This chain connects TRBV5-1 to TRBJ2-3, with 11 positions matching TRBD2. The germline V gene has CDR1 SGHRS and CDR2 YFSETQ. The CDR3 runs to 17 residues. V trimming: 2 bases; J trimming: 2 bases; junction bases outside the gene matches: 7. CDR3 amino acids: CASSFPLAGGPTDTQYF. The CDR3 DNA follows: TGCGCCAGCAGCTTTCCCTTAGCGGGAGGGCCCACAGATACGCAGTATTTT. Full variable domain (remainder filled in from reference TRBV5-1 and TRBJ2-3): KAGVTQTPRYLIKTRGQQVTLSCSPISGHRSVSWYQQTPGQGLQFLFEYFSETQRNKGNFPGRFSGRQFSNSRSEMNVSTLELGDSALYLCASSFPLAGGPTDTQYFGPGTRLTVL.

The chain uses TRBV19 and TRBJ2-1; 9 bases are a match to TRBD2. After removal of 7 bases from V and 8 bases from J, the junction contained 15 bases not matched to a gene. This CDR3 region has 16 residues. Germline CDR1 reads LNHDA; CDR2 reads SQIVND (reference sequence). The CDR3, as DNA: TGTGCCAGTACCTTGGGCCCTAGCGGGAAAAGGGATGAGCAGTTCTTC. This sequence encodes CASTLGPSGKRDEQFF.

The table lists this clone with a count of one. The rearrangement uses TRBV13 and TRBJ2-1; no firm D call. The CDR3 runs to 13 residues. CDR1 is PRHDT and CDR2 is FYEKMQ in the germline V gene (reference sequence). Between the trimmed V and J ends, which lost 4 bases and 4 bases, there was a span of 8 bases. The CDR3 sequence: CASSSGSYNEQFF. In nucleotides, the CDR3 is TGTGCCAGCAGCTCAGGATCATACAATGAGCAGTTCTTC.

The chain recombines TRBV5-5 with TRBJ2-2, with TRBD2 identical over 8 bases. The CDR3 is made up of 15 amino acids. V gave up 2 bases and J gave up 3 bases; unmatched junction bases: 3. Germline V gene data show CDR1 as SGHKS and CDR2 as YYEKEE (reference sequence). The CDR3 here is CASSFDGGDTGELFF. CDR3 DNA sequence: TGTGCCAGCAGCTTTGACGGGGGGGACACCGGGGAGCTGTTTTTT.

The rearrangement joins TRBV5-4 to TRBJ1-4; no reliable D call. The germline gives CDR1 SGHNT, CDR2 YYREEE (reference sequence). Trimming removed 2 bases from V and 2 bases from J, with 10 bases in between. This CDR3 contains 15 residues. CDR3 amino acids: CASSFQGGTNEKLFF. CDR3 DNA sequence: TGTGCCAGCAGCTTCCAAGGAGGCACTAATGAAAAACTGTTTTTT. Full variable domain (remainder filled in from reference TRBV5-4 and TRBJ1-4): ETGVTQSPTHLIKTRGQQVTLRCSSQSGHNTVSWYQQALGQGPQFIFQYYREEENGRGNFPPRFSGLQFPNYSSELNVNALELDDSALYLCASSFQGGTNEKLFFGSGTQLSVL.

This clone was detected a few times. V and J are TRBV3-1 (or the pseudogene TRBV3-2) and TRBJ1-1; TRBD1 is a possible D gene (5 bases). Trimming removed 5 bases from V and 5 bases from J, with 21 bases in between. CDR3 length equals 16 residues. Germline CDR1 is LGHDT and CDR2 is YNNKEL (reference sequence). CDR3 sequence reads: CASSSRPWQGRTEAFF. The CDR3 nucleotides read TGTGCCAGCAGCAGTAGGCCATGGCAGGGAAGGACTGAAGCTTTCTTT.

The chain carries TRBV27 and TRBJ2-1; 11 bases map to TRBD1. Germline CDR1 is MNHEY and CDR2 is SMNVEV (reference sequence). The CDR3 spans 20 residues. V was pared by 0 bases and J by 3 bases, with 13 bases of the junction left unmatched. The CDR3 nucleotides read TGTGCCAGCAGTTTATCGTCCCCCGGACAGGGGGCTCCCCTCTACAATGAGCAGTTCTTC. It is translated as CASSLSSPGQGAPLYNEQFF.

V usage is TRBV6-5 and J usage is TRBJ1-6, with D perhaps matching TRBD1 (6 bases). The CDR3 has 15 amino acids. CDR1 and CDR2 from the germline V gene are MNHEY and SVGAGI. V shed 2 bases and J shed 8 bases, with 13 bases lying between them. The CDR3 nucleotides read TGTGCCAGCAGTTACAGGAGGGGGGGAGATTCACCCCTCCACTTT. It specifies CASSYRRGGDSPLHF.

This chain links TRBV7-9 with TRBJ1-4; D is undetermined. The CDR3 extends over 14 amino acids. Germline CDR1 and CDR2: SEHNR and FQNEAQ (reference sequence). Trimming pared 10 bases from V and 7 bases from J, leaving 19 bases between. CDR3 in DNA: TGTGCCACCCAAGCTGGGCCTGAATTTGAAAAACTGTTTTTT. It codes for CATQAGPEFEKLFF.

The chain combines TRBV7-2 with TRBJ1-5; 7 nucleotides align to TRBD1. The CDR3 is made up of 15 amino acids. Unmatched junction bases numbered 8, after V lost 3 bases and J lost 6 bases. Germline V gives CDR1 SGHTA, CDR2 FQGNSA. CDR3 loop: CASSFLGGAGQPQHF. DNA for the CDR3: TGTGCCAGCAGCTTCTTAGGGGGCGCGGGTCAGCCCCAGCATTTT.